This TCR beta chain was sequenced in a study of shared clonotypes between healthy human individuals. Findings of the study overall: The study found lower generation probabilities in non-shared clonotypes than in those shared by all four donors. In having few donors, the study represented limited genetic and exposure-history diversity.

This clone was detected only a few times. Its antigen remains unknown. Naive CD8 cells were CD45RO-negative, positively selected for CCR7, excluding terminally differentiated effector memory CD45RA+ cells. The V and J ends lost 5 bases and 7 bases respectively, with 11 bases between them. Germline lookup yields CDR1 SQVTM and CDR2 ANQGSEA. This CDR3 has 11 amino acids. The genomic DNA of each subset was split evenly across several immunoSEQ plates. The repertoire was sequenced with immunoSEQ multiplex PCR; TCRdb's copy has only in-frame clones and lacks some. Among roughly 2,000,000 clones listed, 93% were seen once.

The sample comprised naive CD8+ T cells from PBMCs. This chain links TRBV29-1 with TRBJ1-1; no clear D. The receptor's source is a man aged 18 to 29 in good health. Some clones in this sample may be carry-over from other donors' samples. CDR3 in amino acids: CSVKGPDEAFF. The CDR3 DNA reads TGCAGCGTTAAGGGTCCGGATGAAGCTTTCTTT.